The text below deals with one T cell receptor (beta chain). Its antigen is currently unknown. The data derive from a study of beta chain features in type 1 diabetes. Study-level points and caveats: Type 1 diabetes patients had VDJ junctions that carried fewer insertions and more deletions.

The authors reverse transcribed all of the isolated RNA, so sequencing captured expressed TCRB transcripts. Average reads for naive, central memory and regulatory T cell samples were around 4 million. The repertoire was sequenced with immunoSEQ multiplex PCR; TCRdb's copy has only in-frame clones and lacks some. Of a few hundred thousand clones listed, 25% to 35% are singletons. The receptor was isolated from a young man in good health. The sample was naive CD4+ T cells from blood.

The CDR3 sequence: CASSLGQGFAKNIQYF. CDR3 nucleotide sequence: TGCGCCAGCAGCTTGGGCCAGGGGTTCGCCAAAAACATTCAGTACTTC. The chain couples TRBV5-1 to TRBJ2-4; perhaps TRBD1 as D (6 bases). V dropped 0 bases and J dropped 1 base, with 11 bases sitting between them. Germline V gives CDR1 SGHRS, CDR2 YFSETQ. The CDR3 runs to 16 residues.